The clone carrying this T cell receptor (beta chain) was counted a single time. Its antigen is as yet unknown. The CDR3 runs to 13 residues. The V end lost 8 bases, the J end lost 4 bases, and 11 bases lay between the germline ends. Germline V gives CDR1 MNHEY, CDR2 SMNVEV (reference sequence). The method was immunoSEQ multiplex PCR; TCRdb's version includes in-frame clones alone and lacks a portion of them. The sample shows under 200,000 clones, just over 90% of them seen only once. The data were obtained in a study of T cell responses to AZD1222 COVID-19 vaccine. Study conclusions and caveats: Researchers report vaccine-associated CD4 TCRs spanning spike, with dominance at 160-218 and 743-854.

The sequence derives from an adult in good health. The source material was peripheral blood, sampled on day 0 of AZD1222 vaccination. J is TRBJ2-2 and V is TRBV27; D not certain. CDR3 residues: CASGPRVTGELFF. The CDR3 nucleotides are TGTGCCAGCGGACCCCGGGTCACCGGGGAGCTGTTTTTT.